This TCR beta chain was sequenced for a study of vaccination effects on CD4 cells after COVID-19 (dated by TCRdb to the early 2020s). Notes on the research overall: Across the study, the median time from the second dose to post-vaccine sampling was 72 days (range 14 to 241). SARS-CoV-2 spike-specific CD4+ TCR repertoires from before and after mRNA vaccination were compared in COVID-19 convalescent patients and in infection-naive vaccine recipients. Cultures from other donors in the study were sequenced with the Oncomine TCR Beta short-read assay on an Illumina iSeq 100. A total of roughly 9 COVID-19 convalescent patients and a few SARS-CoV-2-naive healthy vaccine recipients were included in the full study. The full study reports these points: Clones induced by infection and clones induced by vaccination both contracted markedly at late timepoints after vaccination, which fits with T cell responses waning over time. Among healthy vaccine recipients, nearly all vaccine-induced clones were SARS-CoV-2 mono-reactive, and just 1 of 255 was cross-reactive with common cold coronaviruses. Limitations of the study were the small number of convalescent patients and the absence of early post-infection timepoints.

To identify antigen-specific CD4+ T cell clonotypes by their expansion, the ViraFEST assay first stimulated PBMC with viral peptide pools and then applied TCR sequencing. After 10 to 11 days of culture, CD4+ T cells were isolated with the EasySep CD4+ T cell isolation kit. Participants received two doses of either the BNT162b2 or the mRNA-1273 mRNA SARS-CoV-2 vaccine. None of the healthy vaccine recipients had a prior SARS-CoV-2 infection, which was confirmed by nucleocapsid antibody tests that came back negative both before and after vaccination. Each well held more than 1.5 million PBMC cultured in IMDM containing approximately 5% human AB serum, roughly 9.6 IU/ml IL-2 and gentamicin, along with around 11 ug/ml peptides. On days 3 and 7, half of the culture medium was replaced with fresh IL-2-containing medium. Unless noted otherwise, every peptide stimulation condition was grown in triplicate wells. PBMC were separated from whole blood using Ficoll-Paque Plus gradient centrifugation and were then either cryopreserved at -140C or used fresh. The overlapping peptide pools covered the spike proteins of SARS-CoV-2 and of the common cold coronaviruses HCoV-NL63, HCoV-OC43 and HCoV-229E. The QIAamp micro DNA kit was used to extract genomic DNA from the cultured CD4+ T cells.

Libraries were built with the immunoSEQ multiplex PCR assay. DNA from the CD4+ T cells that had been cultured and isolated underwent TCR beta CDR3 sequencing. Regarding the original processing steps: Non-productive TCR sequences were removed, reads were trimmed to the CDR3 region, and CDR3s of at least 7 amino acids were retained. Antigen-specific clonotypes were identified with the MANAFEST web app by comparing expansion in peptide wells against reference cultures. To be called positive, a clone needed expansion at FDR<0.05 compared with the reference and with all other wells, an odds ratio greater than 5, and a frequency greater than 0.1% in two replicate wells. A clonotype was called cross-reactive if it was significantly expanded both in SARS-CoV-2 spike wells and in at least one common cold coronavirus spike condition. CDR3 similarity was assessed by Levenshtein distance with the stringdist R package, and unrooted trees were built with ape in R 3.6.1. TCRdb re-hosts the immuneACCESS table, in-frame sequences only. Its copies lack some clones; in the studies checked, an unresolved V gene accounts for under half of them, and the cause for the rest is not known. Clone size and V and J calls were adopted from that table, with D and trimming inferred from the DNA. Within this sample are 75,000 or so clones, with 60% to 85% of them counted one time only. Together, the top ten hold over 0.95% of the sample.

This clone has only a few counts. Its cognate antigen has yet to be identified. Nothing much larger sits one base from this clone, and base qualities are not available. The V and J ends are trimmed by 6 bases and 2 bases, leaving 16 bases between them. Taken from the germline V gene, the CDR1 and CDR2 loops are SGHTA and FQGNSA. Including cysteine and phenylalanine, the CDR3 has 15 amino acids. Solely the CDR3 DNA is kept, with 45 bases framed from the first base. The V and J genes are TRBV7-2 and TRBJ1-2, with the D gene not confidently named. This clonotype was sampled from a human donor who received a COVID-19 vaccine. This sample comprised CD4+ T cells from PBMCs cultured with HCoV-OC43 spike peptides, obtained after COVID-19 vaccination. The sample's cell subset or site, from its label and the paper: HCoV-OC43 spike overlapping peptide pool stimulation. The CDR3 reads CASSLSTNANYGYTF. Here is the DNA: TGTGCCAGCAGTTTATCGACGAACGCGAACTATGGCTACACCTTC.